This TCR beta chain was recovered during a study of T-cell reconstitution after alpha-beta-depleted transplantation in children. This CDR3 comprises 16 residues. The junction had 5 bases not matched to a gene; V was cut back by 0 bases and J by 0 bases. Germline CDR1 is DFQATT and CDR2 is SNEGSKA (reference sequence). Unique molecular identifiers were built into the TCRbeta library. Via MiXCR, TCRdb re-called the PCR reads, giving one row per CDR3 protein. Of more than 200,000 distinct CDR3 sequences in the sample, roughly 26% were seen once. To note about this clonotype: Its matching antigen is unknown.

Study results and caveats: After transplant, at about two months, alpha-beta T cells were reportedly derived from several hundred expanded graft clones.

The sequenced sample was PBMCs, obtained before TCRalphabeta/CD19-depleted stem cell transplant. The chain carries TRBV20-1 and TRBJ1-2; the match to TRBD1 covers 9 bases. The source is a girl under 10 years old with Fanconi anemia, due to receive a stem cell transplant. CDR3 bases: TGCAGTGCTAGAGACCCTACAGGGGGCCCTAACTATGGCTACACCTTC. Encoded protein: CSARDPTGGPNYGYTF.